The 29 T cell receptor beta chains reported below all come from one sample, sequenced in a study of blood T cells in healthy people across ages. Next came a second PCR, run for about 7 to 12 cycles, which used a sample-barcoded 5' primer along with a J-beta primer mix. MiXCR, applied by TCRdb to the 5' RACE reads, yields one record per CDR3 protein. The sample includes fewer than 700,000 distinct CDR3 sequences, around 41% of them seen just once. The sample was blood. The receptors shown here come from an older man in good health.

V is TRBV2 and J is TRBJ2-1, with 11 nucleotides matching TRBD1. This CDR3 spans 15 amino acids. V was clipped by 4 bases and J by 9 bases; unmatched bases: 8. Per germline, CDR1 SNHLY and CDR2 FYNNEI. Here the CDR3 reads CASSGGTGGRAEQFF. CDR3 sequence (DNA): TGTGCCAGCAGTGGCGGGACAGGGGGTCGTGCTGAGCAGTTCTTC.

The chain recombines TRBV6-6 with TRBJ1-6, with TRBD1 matching 10 bases. J lost 9 bases, V lost 10 bases, and 6 bases had no gene match. The CDR3 length is 13 residues. Per the germline V gene, CDR1 is MNHNY and CDR2 is SVGAGI (reference sequence). The CDR3 DNA follows: TGTGCCATCACCGGGACAGGGGTTTCACCCCTCCACTTT. As protein: CAITGTGVSPLHF.

This clonotype was picked up many times. The chain employs TRBV27 and TRBJ2-1; 9 nucleotides line up with TRBD2. The V and J ends lost 5 bases and 5 bases, in that order; junction bases with no gene match: 10. Germline-derived CDR1 and CDR2 are MNHEY and SMNVEV (reference sequence). The CDR3 length is 16 residues. The CDR3 sequence is CASSLRVAGAHNEQFF. In DNA form, the CDR3 reads TGTGCCAGCAGTCTCAGGGTAGCGGGGGCTCACAATGAGCAGTTCTTC.

The V call is TRBV2, the J call TRBJ2-4; D unresolved. CDR1 is SNHLY and CDR2 is FYNNEI in the germline V gene. This CDR3 region has 14 residues. The V and J ends lost 1 base and 0 bases respectively, with 4 bases between them. This CDR3 is CASSEELAKNIQYF. The CDR3 nucleotides read TGTGCCAGCAGTGAAGAGTTAGCCAAAAACATTCAGTACTTC.

In this sample, this clonotype turned up a few times. The rearrangement links TRBV20-1 to TRBJ2-7; weak D call: TRBD2 (6 bases). Between the trimmed V and J ends, which lost 0 bases and 2 bases, there was a span of 14 bases. This CDR3 spans 15 amino acids. Germline CDR1 is DFQATT and CDR2 is SNEGSKA (reference sequence). The CDR3 nucleotides are TGCAGTGCTAGAGATAGCGGTCTAGCCACCTACGAGCAGTACTTC. It encodes CSARDSGLATYEQYF.

CDR3 in amino acids: CASSGGGLAGNEQFF. For the CDR3, the DNA is TGCGCCAGCAGTGGGGGCGGACTCGCCGGGAATGAGCAGTTCTTC. This chain connects TRBV5-1 to TRBJ2-1; the D gene is possibly TRBD1 (6 bases). The CDR3 sequence is 15 residues long. Germline CDR1 reads SGHRS; CDR2 reads YFSETQ. The V end was cut by 5 bases, the J end by 7 bases, with 19 bases between.

The rearrangement joins TRBV10-1 to TRBJ2-1; 11 positions match TRBD2. The ends lost 3 bases at V and 10 bases at J; junction bases unmatched: 11. This CDR3 is built from 16 residues. Per the germline V gene, CDR1 is WNHNN and CDR2 is SYGVQD (reference sequence). For the CDR3, the DNA is TGCGCCAGCAGTGAAACCCGGACTAGCGGGTACTACGAGCAGTTCTTC. This encodes CASSETRTSGYYEQFF.

The chain links TRBV2 to TRBJ2-3; TRBD1 matches 7 bases. Germline CDR1 SNHLY, CDR2 FYNNEI. With 3 bases clipped from V and 0 bases from J, the junction kept 9 bases outside the gene matches. The CDR3 is 17 amino acids. The CDR3 here is CASSELKDRPSTDTQYF. CDR3 nucleotides: TGTGCCAGCAGTGAGCTAAAGGACAGGCCAAGCACAGATACGCAGTATTTT.

A few counts support this clonotype. This chain uses TRBV3-1 with TRBJ2-7; 13 bases align to TRBD2. The CDR3 is made up of 17 amino acids. Germline CDR1 reads LGHDT; CDR2 reads YNNKEL (reference sequence). The junction had 12 bases not matched to a gene; V was cut back by 4 bases and J by 6 bases. The CDR3 protein is CASSRFLTSGRASEQYF. The CDR3, as DNA: TGTGCCAGCAGCCGATTCCTCACTAGCGGGAGGGCCAGCGAGCAGTACTTC.

This clonotype occurred a few times. The rearrangement links TRBV27 to TRBJ2-6, with D hard to call. V lost 0 bases to trimming and J lost 4 bases, with 10 bases between them. The CDR3 runs to 16 residues. Germline lookup yields CDR1 MNHEY and CDR2 SMNVEV (reference sequence). DNA of the CDR3: TGTGCCAGCAGTTTATCGAAAGGGATCGGGGCCAACGTCCTGACTTTC. Translated: CASSLSKGIGANVLTF. The complete variable domain, with remaining parts taken from reference TRBV27 and TRBJ2-6, reads EAQVTQNPRYLITVTGKKLTVTCSQNMNHEYMSWYRQDPGLGLRQIYYSMNVEVTDKGDVPEGYKVSRKEKRNFPLILESPSPNQTSLYFCASSLSKGIGANVLTFGAGSRLTVL.

This clonotype was detected only a few times. The rearrangement links TRBV11-3 to TRBJ2-5; 9 nucleotides match TRBD2. The CDR3 spans 16 residues. Trimming removed 3 bases from V and 1 base from J; junction bases left unmatched: 6. Germline-derived CDR1 and CDR2 are SGHNT and YENEEA. The chain's CDR3 is CASSFGSGGIQETQYF. DNA of the CDR3: TGTGCCAGCAGCTTCGGTAGCGGGGGTATCCAAGAGACCCAGTACTTC.

This sequence joins TRBV25-1 and TRBJ2-5, with D possibly being TRBD1 (5 bases). The CDR3 runs to 14 residues. CDR1 MGHDK and CDR2 SYGVNS come from the germline V gene. V lost 2 bases and J 4 bases, leaving 11 bases between the germline ends. CDR3 residues: CASSEDSFRETQYF. In DNA form, the CDR3 reads TGTGCCAGCAGTGAAGACAGTTTCCGAGAGACCCAGTACTTC.

This clonotype was seen many times. This rearrangement joins TRBV6-5 to TRBJ1-1; a weak D match, TRBD1 (6 bases). Germline V gives CDR1 MNHEY, CDR2 SVGAGI. V lost 0 bases and J 0 bases, leaving 8 bases between the germline ends. The CDR3 runs 15 residues. The CDR3 sequence is CASSYSTGVNTEAFF. The CDR3 region has the DNA TGTGCCAGCAGTTACTCGACAGGAGTGAACACTGAAGCTTTCTTT.

In nucleotides, the CDR3 is TGTGCCAGCAGTTCAAAGGGCCCAAGAGAGACCCAGTACTTC. This gives the protein CASSSKGPRETQYF. V usage is TRBV6-2 or TRBV6-3 and J usage is TRBJ2-5; the D is unclear. Looked up from germline, CDR1 is MNHEY and CDR2 is SVGEGT. This CDR3 is 14 amino acids long. V was shortened by 4 bases and J by 4 bases, with 13 bases between the two germline ends.

This clonotype was counted many times. The chain couples TRBV5-1 to TRBJ2-1; TRBD2 matches 8 bases. The germline V gene encodes CDR1 SGHRS and CDR2 YFSETQ. The CDR3 runs to 15 residues. After removal of 5 bases from V and 5 bases from J, the junction contained 9 bases not matched to a gene. Here the CDR3 reads CASRSAGGRDNEQFF. In DNA, the CDR3 is TGCGCCAGCAGGTCTGCGGGGGGCCGGGACAATGAGCAGTTCTTC.

This clonotype showed up many times. The gene calls are TRBV28 and TRBJ2-1; 8 nucleotides line up with TRBD1. Trimming cost V 2 bases and J 5 bases; bases outside gene matches: 5. The CDR3 length is 15 residues. Looked up from germline, CDR1 is MDHEN and CDR2 is SYDVKM. The CDR3 reads CASSLDRGVDNEQFF. CDR3 nucleotides: TGTGCCAGCAGTTTAGACAGGGGAGTTGACAATGAGCAGTTCTTC.

As regards this clonotype: A read error is possible here, since a much larger clone lies one base away. The chain is built from TRBV29-1 and TRBJ2-5, with D perhaps TRBD1 or TRBD2 (6 bases each). The end of the DNA aligns better with TRBJ2-1, so the J call may be wrong. CDR3 length equals 12 residues. Germline CDR1 is SQVTM and CDR2 is ANQGSEA. CDR3 DNA: TGCAGCGGCGGGACGGGACAAGAGACCCAGTTCTTC. It yields the protein CSGGTGQETQFF.

The CDR3 reads CASSSRVGTTANEQYF. The CDR3 nucleotides are TGTGCCAGCAGCTCCCGGGTTGGGACTACAGCCAACGAGCAGTACTTC. The gene calls are TRBV7-9 and TRBJ2-7; 7 bases map to TRBD2. CDR3 length: 16 residues. Trimming at V came to 4 bases and at J to 5 bases, leaving 14 bases not matched to a gene. The germline V gene encodes CDR1 SEHNR and CDR2 FQNEAQ (reference sequence).

The chain links TRBV18 to TRBJ2-6, with TRBD2 as a possible D gene (5 bases). The CDR3 is 14 residues long. CDR1 and CDR2 from the germline V gene are KGHSH and LQKENI. V lost 7 bases and J lost 0, with 7 bases in between. This CDR3 is CASLEVSGANVLTF. CDR3 in DNA: TGTGCCAGCTTGGAGGTCTCTGGGGCCAACGTCCTGACTTTC.

In its sample, this clonotype was seen a few times. The chain recombines TRBV4-3 with TRBJ2-7; TRBD1 matches 12 bases. Germline values: CDR1 LGHNA, CDR2 YSLEER. The J segment lost 5 bases and the V segment lost 0 bases, leaving 14 bases of the junction unmatched. The CDR3 is 19 amino acids. CDR3 protein: CASSQDYLTGQGAVDEQYF. CDR3 DNA sequence: TGCGCCAGCAGCCAAGATTATCTTACGGGACAGGGGGCTGTTGACGAGCAGTACTTC.

The chain recombines TRBV5-1 with TRBJ2-1; no clear D. The germline V gene has CDR1 SGHRS and CDR2 YFSETQ. Trimming took off 2 bases at V and 8 bases at J, with 17 bases between the two ends. The CDR3 is 15 residues long. CDR3 bases: TGCGCCAGCAGCTTACAATTTAGTAGCTCAGATGAGCAGTTCTTC. Protein: CASSLQFSSSDEQFF.

As regards this clonotype: The CDR3 end shows no conserved phenylalanine or tryptophan, and so a read error is likely. V gene TRBV29-1 combines with J gene TRBJ1-6; tentatively, D is TRBD1 (5 bases). Per germline, CDR1 SQVTM and CDR2 ANQGSEA. The CDR3 contains 13 residues. The CDR3, as DNA: TGCAGCGTGGGGACCTCTAAAAATTCGCCCCTCCACTGT. This gives the protein CSVGTSKNSPLHC.

The chain carries TRBV20-1 and TRBJ2-7, with D perhaps TRBD1 (5 bases). Trimming stripped 6 bases from V and 7 bases from J, with 22 bases between. Germline lookup yields CDR1 DFQATT and CDR2 SNEGSKA (reference sequence). The CDR3 contains 14 residues. The CDR3 bases are TGCAGTGCCCTGGGGCCAGGGCAAAACGGGGAGCAGTACTTC. This gives the protein CSALGPGQNGEQYF.

The chain recombines TRBV5-1 with TRBJ1-5, with unresolved D. Germline lookup yields CDR1 SGHRS and CDR2 YFSETQ. Trimming shortened V by 0 bases and J by 2 bases, and 9 bases separated the two germline ends. The CDR3 runs to 15 residues. The CDR3 reads CASSLEGIGNQPQHF. CDR3 DNA: TGCGCCAGCAGCTTGGAAGGGATCGGCAATCAGCCCCAGCATTTT.

This clonotype was counted at least ten times. The CDR3, as DNA: TGTGCCAGCAGTTACTCGGATAATCAGCCCCAGCATTTT. It specifies CASSYSDNQPQHF. The rearrangement links TRBV6-6 to TRBJ1-5; D not certain. This CDR3 is 13 amino acids long. V lost 0 bases to trimming and J lost 4 bases, with 4 bases between them. The germline V gene has CDR1 MNHNY and CDR2 SVGAGI (reference sequence).

The rearrangement links TRBV20-1 to TRBJ1-6, with a tentative D call TRBD1 (6 bases). V lost 6 bases, J lost 4 bases, and 16 bases lay in between. The germline CDR1 and CDR2 sequences are DFQATT and SNEGSKA (reference sequence). CDR3 length: 15 amino acids. The CDR3 DNA reads TGCAGTGCCAATCCCGGACAGCAATATAATTCACCCCTCCACTTT. This translates into CSANPGQQYNSPLHF.

The chain couples TRBV9 to TRBJ1-1; D is unclear. The CDR3 length is 13 residues. V was clipped by 0 bases and J by 4 bases, with 7 bases between them. Germline CDR1 is SGDLS and CDR2 is YYNGEE. CDR3 DNA sequence: TGTGCCAGCAGCGTAGAGAAGGGCACTGAAGCTTTCTTT. The encoded protein is CASSVEKGTEAFF. The entire variable domain, with the rest obtained from reference TRBV9 and TRBJ1-1, is as follows: DSGVTQTPKHLITATGQRVTLRCSPRSGDLSVYWYQQSLDQGLQFLIQYYNGEERAKGNILERFSAQQFPDLHSELNLSSLELGDSALYFCASSVEKGTEAFFGQGTRLTVV.

Regarding this clonotype: This may come from a read error, since a much larger clone is one base off. V and J are TRBV15 and TRBJ2-3; D gene ambiguous. This CDR3 has 12 amino acids. Germline CDR1 and CDR2: LNHNV and YYDKDF (reference sequence). The CDR3 nucleotides are TGTGCCGCCAGCAGAGAGACAGATACGCAGTATTTT. It encodes CAASRETDTQYF.

This clonotype was recorded at least ten times. The rearrangement joins TRBV10-3 to TRBJ2-1; D perhaps matches TRBD1 (5 bases). Germline V CDR1 and CDR2: ENHRY, SYGVKD. V was shortened by 4 bases and J by 5 bases, with 12 bases between the two germline ends. This CDR3 has 14 amino acids. CDR3 DNA: TGTGCCATCAGTGGGGGCGGCAGGAACAATGAGCAGTTCTTC. Its translation is CAISGGGRNNEQFF.